A selection of T cell receptor beta chains follows, all from one sample in a study of patients and donors after allogeneic stem cell transplantation. TCRdb redid the calling of the RT-PCR reads with MiXCR, one entry per CDR3 protein. Among 400,000 to 500,000 distinct CDR3 sequences listed, about a sixth were seen once. Sequenced sample: blood, either unsorted or a sorted T cell fraction (not recorded which). These receptors came from a human donor who was either an allogeneic HSCT recipient or a stem cell or donor lymphocyte infusion donor (not recorded which). It is not recorded whose cells these are; they may come from a transplant donor. CDR3s include the opening cysteine and the closing phenylalanine or tryptophan. D genes are given only for firm matches. Clone size is not always given. Where it is, it says once, few, many or a class for expanded clones.

J gene	V gene	CDR3 length	D gene	clone size	CDR3 DNA	CDR3 protein
TRBJ2-1	TRBV18	17	TRBD2	NA	TGTGCCAGCTCACCCCCCCTATCGCGGGAGGGCCGGGATGAGCAGTTCTTC	CASSPPLSREGRDEQFF
TRBJ2-1	TRBV20-1	15	TRBD1	NA	TGCAGTGGCCAGAAAGGGACAGGGAATAGGAATGAGCAGTTCTTC	CSGQKGTGNRNEQFF
TRBJ1-3	TRBV19	15	NA	few	TGTGCCAGTAGTACGAGACGGACAGCTGGAAACACCATATATTTT	CASSTRRTAGNTIYF
TRBJ1-1	TRBV4-3	15	NA	many	TGCGCCAGCAGCCAAGATACAGGGTTGAACACTGAAGCTTTCTTT	CASSQDTGLNTEAFF
TRBJ1-2	TRBV6-1	13	NA	many	TGTGCCAGCCACCGTGGGGAGGAATTCGGCTACACCTTC	CASHRGEEFGYTF
TRBJ2-7	TRBV18	14	NA	few	TGTGCCAGCTCACCATCGACGCAATCCTACGAGCAGTACTTC	CASSPSTQSYEQYF
TRBJ2-3	TRBV6-5	11	NA	few	TGTGCCAGCAGACGGGTGGATACGCAGTATTTT	CASRRVDTQYF
TRBJ1-1	TRBV5-1	16	NA	few	TGCGCCAGCAGCGTCCCAGCACAGGGCCTAAACACTGAAGCTTTCTTT	CASSVPAQGLNTEAFF
TRBJ2-7	TRBV6-2/TRBV6-3	13	NA	few	TGTGCCAGCAGTTACCAGAAGCGGGACGAGCAGTACTTC	CASSYQKRDEQYF
TRBJ1-1	TRBV18	15	NA	once	TGTGCCAGCTCACCAGCAAGCAGGGTGGGCACTGAAGCTTTCTTT	CASSPASRVGTEAFF
TRBJ1-3	TRBV13	16	NA	few	TGTGCCAGCAGCTCCACAGTGGCGGGATCTGGAAACACCATATATTTT	CASSSTVAGSGNTIYF
TRBJ1-1	TRBV15	16	NA	NA	TGTGCCACCAGCGGGGACAAACTACTCATGAACACTGAAGCTTTCTTT	CATSGDKLLMNTEAFF
TRBJ2-7	TRBV19	14	TRBD2	few	TGTGCCAGTAGTTATGCTAGCGGGAGGAACGAGCAGTACTTC	CASSYASGRNEQYF
TRBJ2-1	TRBV25-1	20	TRBD2	NA	TGTGCCAGCAGTGAAATGGCCTTGGGCTCTAGCGGGAGGAAGTTCAATGAGCAGTTCTTC	CASSEMALGSSGRKFNEQFF
TRBJ2-1	TRBV5-4	16	TRBD2	NA	TGTGCCAGCAGCTTGGCAAAGGGACTAGTATTCAATGAGCAGTTCTTC	CASSLAKGLVFNEQFF
TRBJ2-1	TRBV12-3/TRBV12-4	13	TRBD1	few	TGTGCCAGCAGGAAAGGGGGCTGGGATGAGCAGTTCTTC	CASRKGGWDEQFF
TRBJ2-2	TRBV24-1	16	TRBD2	many	TGTGCCACCAGTGATGCTAGCGGGAGCATCACCGGGGAGCTGTTTTTT	CATSDASGSITGELFF
TRBJ2-2	TRBV7-2	15	NA	NA	TGTGCCAGCAGCTTAGAGGCGGGATTCACCGGGGAGCTGTTTTTT	CASSLEAGFTGELFF
TRBJ1-5	TRBV6-5	15	NA	few	TGTGCCAGCAGTTACGACGGGGGAAGCAATCAGCCCCAGCATTTT	CASSYDGGSNQPQHF
TRBJ2-3	TRBV5-1	19	TRBD2	NA	TGCGCCAGCAGCCCCCGGGGGCCGATTAGCGGGACGAAAACAGATACGCAGTATTTT	CASSPRGPISGTKTDTQYF
TRBJ2-2	TRBV25-1	13	NA	few	TGTGCCAGCAGTGGAGGGGCCCCCGGGGAGCTGTTTTTT	CASSGGAPGELFF
TRBJ2-2	TRBV6-1	15	TRBD1	NA	TGTGCCAGTGGGTTCGGACAGGTTCTTACGGGGGAGCTGTTTTTT	CASGFGQVLTGELFF
TRBJ2-5	TRBV18	17	TRBD2	NA	TGTGCCAGCTCACCGCTGACTAGCGGGGGTATACAAGAGACCCAGTACTTC	CASSPLTSGGIQETQYF
TRBJ1-1	TRBV12-3/TRBV12-4	14	NA	many	TGTGCCAGCAGTGATCAGGGGATTCGAGGTGAAGCTTTCTTT	CASSDQGIRGEAFF
TRBJ2-7	TRBV5-1	15	TRBD2	NA	TGCGCCAGCAGCTGGGCCGGGGGGGTCTCCTACGAGCAGTACTTC	CASSWAGGVSYEQYF
TRBJ1-2	TRBV18	15	NA	few	TGTGCCAGCTCACCGGACGGACTAGCGACGAAGAGCTACACCTTC	CASSPDGLATKSYTF
TRBJ1-4	TRBV4-1	18	NA	NA	TGCGCCAGCAGCCAATGGCCCCCACTCCCCGCAACTAATGAAAAACTGTTTTTT	CASSQWPPLPATNEKLFF
TRBJ2-5	TRBV10-3	13	NA	NA	TGTGCCATCAGTCGGGGCTTACAAGAGACCCAGTACTTC	CAISRGLQETQYF
TRBJ1-5	TRBV16	15	NA	NA	TGTGCCAGCAGCCCCTCATCGGTACTGGATCAGCCCCAGCATTTT	CASSPSSVLDQPQHF
TRBJ2-7	TRBV7-9	14	NA	NA	TGTGCCAGCAGCGCAGTCGGGACTCTCTACGAGCAGTACTTC	CASSAVGTLYEQYF
TRBJ1-6	TRBV15	17	NA	NA	TGTGCCACCAGCAGAGTGAAGGGGAGCTCCTATAATTCACCCCTCCACTTT	CATSRVKGSSYNSPLHF
TRBJ2-7	TRBV7-9	17	TRBD2	NA	TGTGCCAGCAGCCCAATAAGGACTAGCGGGGGCCCCCACGAGCAGTACTTC	CASSPIRTSGGPHEQYF
TRBJ2-2	TRBV5-1	16	TRBD2	NA	TGCGCCAGCAGCTTGGAGATAGCGGGGTTCACCGGGGAGCTGTTTTTT	CASSLEIAGFTGELFF
TRBJ2-1	TRBV29-1	12	NA	many	TGCAGCGTTATGACAGTTTACAATGAGCAGTTCTTC	CSVMTVYNEQFF
TRBJ1-5	TRBV29-1	13	NA	NA	TGCAGCGTAAGCGGACGCAGCAATCAGCCCCAGCATTTT	CSVSGRSNQPQHF
TRBJ2-7	TRBV5-1	15	TRBD2	few	TGCGCCAGCAGCCAAAGCGGGAGGGCCGGAAGAGAGCAGTACTTC	CASSQSGRAGREQYF
TRBJ1-6	TRBV5-1	15	TRBD1	NA	TGCGCCAGCAGCGCGGAGACAGGGTTTAATTCACCCCTCCACTTT	CASSAETGFNSPLHF